These 10 T cell receptor beta chains originate from one sample sequenced in a study of T cells in Graves' hyperthyroidism and ophthalmopathy. Authors of the study amplified TCR beta CDR3 regions from RNA transcripts. HTBI primers were used for first-round RT-PCR of the TCR CDR3. One entry per CDR3 protein, called by TCRdb with MiXCR from the multiplex PCR reads. Of a few hundred thousand distinct CDR3 sequences listed, 12% to 15% are singletons. Specimen: blood. These receptors all come from a woman aged 18-30 years with Graves' hyperthyroidism.

In this sample, this clonotype turned up many times. V usage is TRBV3-1 and J usage is TRBJ2-3; the D gene is possibly TRBD2 (5 bases). This CDR3 is 16 amino acids long. The V end lost 4 bases, the J end lost 1 base, and 15 bases lay between the germline ends. The V gene's germline CDR1 is LGHDT and CDR2 YNNKEL (reference sequence). In DNA form, the CDR3 reads TGTGCCAGCAGCCGCCAGACTATGATCGGCACAGATACGCAGTATTTT. Residues: CASSRQTMIGTDTQYF.

There are many counts of this clonotype. The chain uses TRBV30 and TRBJ2-7, with D perhaps TRBD1 (5 bases). This CDR3 is built from 14 residues. The V gene's germline CDR1 is GTSNPN and CDR2 SVGIG (reference sequence). V lost 3 bases and J 2 bases, leaving 14 bases between the germline ends. The CDR3 DNA is TGTGCCTGGAGCGAACCAGGGTTTGCCTACGAGCAGTACTTC. It specifies CAWSEPGFAYEQYF.

V usage is TRBV3-1 and J usage is TRBJ2-3, with D possibly matching TRBD2 (5 bases). The germline V and J ends were trimmed by 3 bases and 5 bases, with 15 bases remaining between them. CDR3 size: 15 residues. Germline CDR1 reads LGHDT; CDR2 reads YNNKEL (reference sequence). CDR3: CASSHARTLGDTQYF. As DNA, the CDR3 is TGTGCCAGCAGCCACGCTAGGACTTTAGGAGATACGCAGTATTTT.

In its sample, this clonotype was seen a few times. Germline is not matched at one junction end, which may reflect a read error. J is TRBJ2-2 and V is TRBV27; no clear D gene. The CDR3 is 12 residues long. Germline values: CDR1 MNHEY, CDR2 SMNVEV (reference sequence). The CDR3 nucleotides are TGTGCCAGCAGTTCGAACCCCGGGGAGCTGTTTTTT. It specifies CASSSNPGELFF.

This clonotype was seen a few times. This chain joins TRBV19 and TRBJ1-6; D is ambiguous. V was trimmed by 8 bases and J by 4 bases, leaving 9 bases between them. The CDR3 is made up of 13 amino acids. Germline V gene lookup returns CDR1 LNHDA and CDR2 SQIVND (reference sequence). CDR3 coding DNA: TGTGCCAGTGGGAACCCGTATAATTCACCCCTCCACTTT. It translates to CASGNPYNSPLHF. Complete variable domain (other parts from reference TRBV19 and TRBJ1-6): DGGITQSPKYLFRKEGQNVTLSCEQNLNHDAMYWYRQDPGQGLRLIYYSQIVNDFQKGDIAEGYSVSREKKESFPLTVTSAQKNPTAFYLCASGNPYNSPLHFGNGTRLTVT.

This clonotype was counted at least ten times. J is TRBJ2-7 and V is TRBV27, with D tentatively TRBD1 (5 bases). Between the trimmed V and J ends, which lost 3 bases and 5 bases, there was a span of 26 bases. From germline, CDR1 is MNHEY and CDR2 SMNVEV (reference sequence). This CDR3 is built from 18 residues. The CDR3 spells CASSFFPPRQSEEHEQYF. The CDR3 nucleotides are TGTGCCAGCAGTTTTTTTCCCCCGAGACAGTCCGAAGAGCACGAGCAGTACTTC.

This clonotype was counted ten times or more. This rearrangement joins TRBV28 to TRBJ1-2; TRBD1 is a possible D gene (6 bases). The CDR3 totals 12 residues. The germline gives CDR1 MDHEN, CDR2 SYDVKM. The V end lost 6 bases, the J end lost 1 base, and 6 bases lay between the germline ends. In DNA, the CDR3 is TGTGCCAGCAGGGACAGTAACTATGGCTACACCTTC. Protein product: CASRDSNYGYTF.

V is TRBV10-3 and J is TRBJ1-2; D is ambiguous. Germline CDR1 and CDR2: ENHRY and SYGVKD. V lost 3 bases and J 2 bases, leaving 4 bases between the germline ends. This CDR3 comprises 12 residues. The CDR3 sequence is CAISEGNYGYTF. Here the CDR3 DNA reads TGTGCCATCAGTGAAGGGAACTATGGCTACACCTTC.

There are a few counts of this clonotype. The V gene is TRBV18, the J gene TRBJ1-1; 12 positions match TRBD1. The ends lost 3 bases at V and 8 bases at J; junction bases unmatched: 16. The CDR3 has 18 amino acids. Germline CDR1 reads KGHSH; CDR2 reads LQKENI. The CDR3 spells CASSPAVPGTGGFKEAFF. DNA for the CDR3: TGTGCCAGCTCACCCGCCGTCCCCGGGACAGGGGGCTTTAAGGAAGCTTTCTTT.

This clonotype was seen many times. The J gene is TRBJ1-5, the V gene TRBV3-1; 7 bases agree with TRBD1. This CDR3 spans 15 amino acids. Germline CDR1 is LGHDT and CDR2 is YNNKEL (reference sequence). V gave up 0 bases and J gave up 3 bases; unmatched junction bases: 2. CDR3 loop: CASSQDTGDNQPQHF. The CDR3 nucleotides are TGTGCCAGCAGCCAAGATACAGGGGACAATCAGCCCCAGCATTTT.